Given below is one TCR beta chain in context. The antigen is unknown. Germline CDR1 is MGHRA and CDR2 is YSYEKL. V was pared by 0 bases and J by 7 bases, with 5 bases between. The CDR3 loop spans 12 amino acids. TCRdb ran MiXCR on the reads and lists one entry per CDR3 protein. The sample records roughly 720,000 distinct CDR3 sequences, 35% being singletons. The data derive from a study of T cell repertoires in cytomegalovirus infection. About the study: Public TCR beta signatures marked donors with CMV infection and the matching HLA.

Study outcomes and limitations: HLA-C-restricted TCR beta clonotypes specific for CMV led the ex vivo response. Cumulative frequency of public TCR beta families picked out carriers of CMV plus the relevant HLA.

The sequenced sample consisted of PBMCs. The V gene is TRBV4-1, the J gene TRBJ2-3; D not resolved. The origin of this receptor is a human donor in good health (CMV status not recorded). Some clones in this sample may be carry-over from other donors' samples. CDR3 sequence (DNA): TGCGCCAGCAGCCAAGAGGGATATACGCAGTATTTT. The encoded protein is CASSQEGYTQYF.